Listed below are T cell receptor beta chains from one sample, sequenced in a study of T cells in Graves' hyperthyroidism and ophthalmopathy. MiXCR, applied by TCRdb to the multiplex PCR reads, yields one record per CDR3 protein. Of roughly 550,000 distinct CDR3 sequences in the sample, about 16% were seen once. The sequenced material came from blood. These receptors were collected from a woman in her 30s with Graves' ophthalmopathy. Each CDR3 is given with its conserved first and last residue. A D gene is named only where the DNA matches it firmly. Clone size is shown for a subset of rows, as once, few, many or a class of expanded clone.

V,size,J,D,DNA,CDR3
TRBV6-5,few,TRBJ1-3,.,TGTGCCAGCAGTTACGGCCCCGGGAACACCATATATTTT,CASSYGPGNTIYF
TRBV20-1,once,TRBJ2-2,TRBD2,TGCAGTGCTAGAGATCTACTAGCGGGCAACACCGGGGAGCTGTTTTTT,CSARDLLAGNTGELFF
TRBV7-8,few,TRBJ2-1,TRBD2,TGTGCCAGCAGCTTATTGGGACTAGCGGGAGAATTGAGGAATGAGCAGTTCTTC,CASSLLGLAGELRNEQFF
TRBV29-1,few,TRBJ1-6,TRBD1,TGCAGCGTAGAAACAGGGGGGGGACCCCTCCACTTT,CSVETGGGPLHF
TRBV27,many,TRBJ2-5,.,TGTGCCAGCAGTCTGGGTGCGACCCAGTACTTC,CASSLGATQYF
TRBV19,.,TRBJ1-2,TRBD1,TGTGCCAGTCTCGCGACAGGGGGCTTCCATGGCTACACCTTC,CASLATGGFHGYTF
TRBV10-2,many,TRBJ1-5,TRBD1,TGCGCCAGCAGTGAGTCGGACAGGTATCAGCCCCAGCATTTT,CASSESDRYQPQHF
TRBV5-5,.,TRBJ2-3,.,TGTGCCAGCAGCTTTCGGGCAGCCACAGATACGCAGTATTTT,CASSFRAATDTQYF
TRBV5-1,.,TRBJ2-3,TRBD2,TGCGCCACCTCCGGGGGGTTCCCAACAGATACGCAGTATTTT,CATSGGFPTDTQYF
TRBV19,.,TRBJ1-6,TRBD1,TGTGCCAGTAGCGTAACCGGGACAGGGAATTCACCCCTCCACTTT,CASSVTGTGNSPLHF
TRBV3-1,many,TRBJ1-1,.,TGTGCCAGCAGCCAAGGACCCTGGGGTCCTGAAGCTTTCTTT,CASSQGPWGPEAFF
TRBV28,many,TRBJ2-4,.,TGTGCCAGCAGTCCGAGGGCTTTTCTAGCCAAAAACATTCAGTACTTC,CASSPRAFLAKNIQYF
TRBV6-2/TRBV6-3,.,TRBJ2-1,TRBD1,TGTGCCAGCAGTTACAATCGGGACAGTCACAATGAGCAGTTCTTC,CASSYNRDSHNEQFF
TRBV6-2/TRBV6-3,few,TRBJ2-5,.,TGTGCCAGTAGGCGTAGTGGTCAGTCTACCCAAGAGACCCAGTACTTC,CASRRSGQSTQETQYF
TRBV6-1,.,TRBJ1-5,.,TGTGCCAGCATGGAATACACGAGCAATCAGCCCCAGCATTTT,CASMEYTSNQPQHF
TRBV11-2,few,TRBJ2-7,.,TGTGCCAGCAGCAACCGGGACGAGCAGTACTTC,CASSNRDEQYF
TRBV2,many,TRBJ1-3,.,TGTGCCAGCAAGGGCATCTCTGGAAACACCATATATTTT,CASKGISGNTIYF
TRBV6-4,few,TRBJ2-1,TRBD1,TGTGCCAGCAGCGGACAGGGCTCCTACAATGAGCAGTTCTTC,CASSGQGSYNEQFF
TRBV7-2,.,TRBJ2-4,.,TGTGCCAGCAGCTTAGATAGATACATTCAGTACTTC,CASSLDRYIQYF
TRBV2,few,TRBJ2-2,.,TGTGCCAGCAGTGACCCACAAAGGGGGGCCGGGGAGCTGTTTTTT,CASSDPQRGAGELFF
TRBV24-1,few,TRBJ2-7,.,TGTGCCACCAGTGATGGGCCGACCTACGAGCAGTACTTC,CATSDGPTYEQYF
TRBV2,many,TRBJ1-5,.,TGTGCCAGCAGTGATTGGCCTAGCAATCAGCCCCAGCATTTT,CASSDWPSNQPQHF
TRBV28,many,TRBJ2-7,TRBD2,TGTGCCAGCAGTTTAAGATTGGGGTCTAGCGGGACCATGACCATCGAGCAGTACTTC,CASSLRLGSSGTMTIEQYF
TRBV20-1,many,TRBJ2-1,.,TGCAGTGCTAGAGATCTCAGCGGGTGGGGTGATGAGCAGTTCTTC,CSARDLSGWGDEQFF
TRBV3-1,many,TRBJ2-5,.,TGTGCCAGCAGCCAAGGTGCCTATAAAGAGACCCAGTACTTC,CASSQGAYKETQYF